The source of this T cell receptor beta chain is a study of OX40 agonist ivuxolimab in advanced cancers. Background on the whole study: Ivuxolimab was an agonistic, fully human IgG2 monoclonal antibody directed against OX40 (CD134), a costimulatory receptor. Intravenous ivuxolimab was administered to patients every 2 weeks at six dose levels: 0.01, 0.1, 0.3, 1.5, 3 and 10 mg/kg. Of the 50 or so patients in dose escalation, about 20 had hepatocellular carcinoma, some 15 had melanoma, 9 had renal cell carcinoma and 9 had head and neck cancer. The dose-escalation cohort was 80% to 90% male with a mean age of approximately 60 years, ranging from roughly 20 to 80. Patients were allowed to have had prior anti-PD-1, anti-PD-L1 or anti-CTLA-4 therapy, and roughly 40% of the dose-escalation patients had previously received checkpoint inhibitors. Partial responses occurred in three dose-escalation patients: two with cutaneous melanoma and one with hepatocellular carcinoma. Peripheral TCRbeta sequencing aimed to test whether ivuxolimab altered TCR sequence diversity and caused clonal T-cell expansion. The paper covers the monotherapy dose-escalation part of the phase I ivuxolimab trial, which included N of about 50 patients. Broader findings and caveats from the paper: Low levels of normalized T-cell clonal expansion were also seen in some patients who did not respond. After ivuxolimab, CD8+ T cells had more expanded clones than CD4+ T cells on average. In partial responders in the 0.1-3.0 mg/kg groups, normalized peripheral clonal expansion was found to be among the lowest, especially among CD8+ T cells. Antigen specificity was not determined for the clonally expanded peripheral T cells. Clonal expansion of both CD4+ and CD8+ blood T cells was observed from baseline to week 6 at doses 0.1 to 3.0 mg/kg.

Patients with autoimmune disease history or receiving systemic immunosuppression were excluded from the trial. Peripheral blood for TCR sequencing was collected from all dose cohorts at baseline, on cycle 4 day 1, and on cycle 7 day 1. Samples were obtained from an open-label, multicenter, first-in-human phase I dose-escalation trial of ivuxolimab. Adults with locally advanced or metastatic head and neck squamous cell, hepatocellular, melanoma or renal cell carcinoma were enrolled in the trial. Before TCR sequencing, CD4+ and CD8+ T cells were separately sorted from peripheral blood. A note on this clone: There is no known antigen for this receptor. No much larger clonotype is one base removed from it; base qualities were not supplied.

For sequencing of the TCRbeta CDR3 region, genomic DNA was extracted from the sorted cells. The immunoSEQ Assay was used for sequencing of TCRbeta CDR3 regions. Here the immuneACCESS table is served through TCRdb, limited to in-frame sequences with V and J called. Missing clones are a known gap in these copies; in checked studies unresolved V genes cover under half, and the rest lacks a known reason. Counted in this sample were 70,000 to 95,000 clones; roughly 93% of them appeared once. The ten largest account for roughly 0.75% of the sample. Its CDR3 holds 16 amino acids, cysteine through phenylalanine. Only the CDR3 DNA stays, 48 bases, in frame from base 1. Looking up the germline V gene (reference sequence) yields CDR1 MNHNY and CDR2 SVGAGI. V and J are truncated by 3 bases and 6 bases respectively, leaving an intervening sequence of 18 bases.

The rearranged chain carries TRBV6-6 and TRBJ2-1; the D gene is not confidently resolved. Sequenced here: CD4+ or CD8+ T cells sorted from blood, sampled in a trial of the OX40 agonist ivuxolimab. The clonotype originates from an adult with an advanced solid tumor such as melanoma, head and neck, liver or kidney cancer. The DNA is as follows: TGTGCCAGCAGTTATGGGCCGATACAATCGGGCAATGAGCAGTTCTTC. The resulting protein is CASSYGPIQSGNEQFF.